This T cell receptor beta chain was recovered during a study of regulatory T cells in long-lasting Graves disease. Construction of the TCR beta libraries employed iRepertoire HTBI primers in conjunction with Arm-PCR of CDR3 regions. One entry per CDR3 protein, called by TCRdb with MiXCR from the multiplex PCR reads. Of some 250,000 distinct CDR3 sequences in the sample, around 20% were seen once. On this clonotype: A clone one base away is much larger, so this may be a read error.

The time point was: newly diagnosed GD, antithyroid drugs for less than 3 months. Extracted PBMC RNA gave rise to the TCR library. The specimen was peripheral blood mononuclear cells (PBMCs), collected at new diagnosis, from a patient treated with antithyroid drugs. The TCR sequence derives from a female donor with Graves disease.

The chain's CDR3 is CPSSQGREAFF. In DNA form, the CDR3 reads TGTCCCAGCAGCCAAGGCCGTGAAGCTTTCTTT. V and J are TRBV3-1 and TRBJ1-1; D remains ambiguous. The CDR3 has 11 amino acids. Germline V CDR1 and CDR2: LGHDT, YNNKEL (reference sequence).